Below, 6 T cell receptor beta chains from the same sample are listed, as sequenced in a study of neoadjuvant nivolumab and ipilimumab in lung cancer. The table came from immunoSEQ multiplex PCR; TCRdb's copy has only in-frame clones and leaves some out. The sample has around 30,000 clones, over 80% seen once. This specimen consisted of peripheral blood, obtained before neoadjuvant nivolumab, alone or with ipilimumab. The receptors were sampled from an adult with non-small cell lung cancer.

This sequence joins TRBV11-3 and TRBJ2-7; perhaps TRBD1 as D (6 bases). This CDR3 region has 13 residues. Trimming shortened V by 5 bases and J by 4 bases, and 12 bases separated the two germline ends. Germline V gene sequence: CDR1 SGHNT, CDR2 YENEEA. CDR3 sequence reads: CASSIRGSYEQYF. CDR3 nucleotides: TGTGCCAGCAGCATCAGGGGTTCTTACGAGCAGTACTTC.

This chain connects TRBV18 to TRBJ1-4, with D unresolved. Per the germline V gene, CDR1 is KGHSH and CDR2 is LQKENI. CDR3 length equals 13 residues. Trimming cost V 3 bases and J 8 bases, with 10 bases left between them. CDR3: CASSPGSWEKLFF. The CDR3 DNA sequence: TGTGCCAGCTCACCTGGTAGTTGGGAAAAACTGTTTTTT.

The chain is built from TRBV4-1 and TRBJ2-3, with D perhaps TRBD2 (5 bases). Trimming pared 7 bases from V and 7 bases from J, leaving 18 bases between. CDR1 MGHRA and CDR2 YSYEKL come from the germline V gene. The CDR3 is 14 residues long. In nucleotides, the CDR3 is TGCGCCAGCAAGGAGGTCGGCTTCCTAAATACGCAGTATTTT. It is translated as CASKEVGFLNTQYF.

The V gene is TRBV7-3, the J gene TRBJ2-3, with D possibly matching TRBD1 (5 bases). The CDR3 sequence is 14 residues long. V shed 3 bases and J shed 1 base, with 8 bases lying between them. Looked up from germline, CDR1 is SGHTA and CDR2 is FQGTGA. CDR3 in amino acids: CASSLQGGTDTQYF. CDR3 bases: TGTGCCAGCAGCTTGCAGGGTGGCACAGATACGCAGTATTTT. Combining the CDR3 with reference TRBV7-3 and TRBJ2-3 gives the whole variable domain GAGVSQTPSNKVTEKGKYVELRCDPISGHTALYWYRQSLGQGPEFLIYFQGTGAADDSGLPNDRFFAVRPEGSVSTLKIQRTERGDSAVYLCASSLQGGTDTQYFGPGTRLTVL.

The V call is TRBV25-1, the J call TRBJ1-2; 12 positions agree with TRBD1. Germline assignment: CDR1 MGHDK and CDR2 SYGVNS. The CDR3 length is 15 residues. Unmatched junction bases numbered 3, after V lost 3 bases and J lost 4 bases. In DNA, the CDR3 is TGTGCCAGCAGTGAGGGGACAGGGGGCCGCTATGGCTACACCTTC. Translated, it gives CASSEGTGGRYGYTF.

This clone was recorded only once. The rearrangement uses TRBV11-1 and TRBJ1-1, with D unresolved. The germline V gene has CDR1 SGHAT and CDR2 FQDESV (reference sequence). This CDR3 comprises 14 residues. V was pared by 1 base and J by 0 bases, with 6 bases between. CDR3 sequence reads: CASSLEFLNTEAFF. The CDR3 bases are TGTGCCAGCAGCTTAGAGTTCTTGAACACTGAAGCTTTCTTT.